This T cell receptor beta chain was found in a study of T cell responses to AZD1222 COVID-19 vaccine. Study conclusions and caveats: The study identified only five or six AZD1222 recipients as seropositive at baseline. Along spike, vaccine-associated CD4 TCRs were found throughout, with dominance at 160-218 and 743-854. Sampling captured repertoires only after the peak T cell response.

Some clones are missing from TCRdb's copy, which holds only in-frame ones; the method was immunoSEQ multiplex PCR. The data contain about 150,000 clones, approximately 89% of them singletons. The CDR3 has 15 amino acids. V was shortened by 2 bases and J by 0 bases, with 11 bases between the two germline ends. The germline gives CDR1 WNHNN, CDR2 SYGVQD (reference sequence). As regards this clone: The antigen is not known.

The source material was peripheral blood, sampled on day 0 of AZD1222 vaccination. This TCR was sampled from an adult in good health. The chain uses TRBV10-1 and TRBJ2-7; D is ambiguous. CDR3 sequence: CASSEAHGRSYEQYF. In nucleotides, the CDR3 is TGCGCCAGCAGTGAGGCCCACGGTCGCTCCTACGAGCAGTACTTC.